This T cell receptor beta chain is from a study of T-cell reconstitution after alpha-beta-depleted transplantation in children. Note on this clonotype: Its antigen is not known.

Library preparation (for TCRbeta) was performed with unique molecular identifiers. TCRdb independently ran MiXCR on the PCR reads; one entry per CDR3 protein. Of 440,000 or so distinct CDR3 sequences in the sample, approximately 41% were seen once. This CDR3 spans 14 amino acids. Germline V CDR1 and CDR2: DFQATT, SNEGSKA (reference sequence). V dropped 8 bases and J dropped 0 bases, with 14 bases sitting between them. Whole-study findings and limits: At one year after transplant, newly produced T cells mostly accounted for T-cell counts and diversity. It was surviving recipient T cells and thymic progenitors that gave some patients high TCRbeta diversity at day 60. Two months or so post-transplant, alpha-beta T cells reportedly derived from several hundred expanded graft clones.

The chain combines TRBV20-1 with TRBJ2-1; D is undetermined. This sequence was found in a girl aged 2 to 10 with aplastic anemia, due to receive a stem cell transplant. The sample in question was PBMCs, obtained before TCRalphabeta/CD19-depleted stem cell transplant. Here the CDR3 reads CSLPDRSSYNEQFF. The CDR3 DNA is TGCAGTCTCCCGGACCGCAGCTCCTACAATGAGCAGTTCTTC.